This TCR beta chain derives from a study of blood T cell repertoires in COVID-19. Study information: Some COVID-19 samples were acute and others convalescent; all came from the United States, Italy and Spain.

Per the original data handling: Reference gene primer amplification gave nucleated cell count estimates. This table comes from immunoSEQ multiplex PCR, and its TCRdb copy is limited to in-frame clones, with some not included. The V and J calls and clone size were taken over from that table, and D and trimming were inferred from the DNA. The table shows some 120,000 clones, with around nine tenths occurring only once. The source is a woman older than 75 with acute or convalescent COVID-19. Sequenced material: peripheral blood.

Here the CDR3 reads CSVRGSLKREKLFF. Written as DNA, the CDR3 is TGCAGCGTCAGAGGAAGCCTAAAGCGGGAAAAACTGTTTTTT. The chain employs TRBV29-1 and TRBJ1-4; no clear D gene. The CDR3 covers 14 residues. Trimming took 6 bases from V and 8 from J, leaving 19 bases between them. CDR1 is SQVTM, CDR2 ANQGSEA, per germline. Complete variable domain (other parts from reference TRBV29-1 and TRBJ1-4): SAVISQKPSRDICQRGTSLTIQCQVDSQVTMMFWYRQQPGQSLTLIATANQGSEATYESGFVIDKFPISRPNLTFSTLTVSNMSPEDSSIYLCSVRGSLKREKLFFGSGTQLSVL.